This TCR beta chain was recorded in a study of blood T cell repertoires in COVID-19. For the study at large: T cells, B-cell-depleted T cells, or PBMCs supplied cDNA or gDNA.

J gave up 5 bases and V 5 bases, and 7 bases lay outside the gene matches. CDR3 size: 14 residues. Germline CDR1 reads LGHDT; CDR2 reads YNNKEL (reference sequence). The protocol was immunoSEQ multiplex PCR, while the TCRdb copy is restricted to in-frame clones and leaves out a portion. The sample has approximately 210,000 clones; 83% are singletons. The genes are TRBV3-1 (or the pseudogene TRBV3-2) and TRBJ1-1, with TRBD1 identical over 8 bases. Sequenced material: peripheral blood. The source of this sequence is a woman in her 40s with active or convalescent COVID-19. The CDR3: CASSYRTGRTEAFF. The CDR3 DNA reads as TGTGCCAGCAGCTACCGGACAGGGAGGACTGAAGCTTTCTTT.